Sequencing of this T cell receptor beta chain was carried out in a study of blood T cell repertoires in COVID-19. The CDR3 covers 14 residues. V was trimmed by 4 bases and J by 1 base, leaving 10 bases between them. The germline V gene has CDR1 LGHDT and CDR2 YNNKEL (reference sequence). Source study methods: Reference gene primer amplification gave estimated nucleated cell counts. The protocol was immunoSEQ multiplex PCR, while the TCRdb copy is restricted to in-frame clones and leaves out a portion. D and trimming come from the DNA, and the V and J calls and clone size come from that table. This table holds 75,000 to 90,000 clones, 90% found once.

The chain couples TRBV3-1 (or the pseudogene TRBV3-2) to TRBJ1-1; unclear D gene. Sequenced sample: peripheral blood. This TCR came from a man between 18 and 35 years old with COVID-19, enrolled during active disease. CDR3 DNA sequence: TGTGCCAGCAGCCCGACTACACCGAACACTGAAGCTTTCTTT. This sequence encodes CASSPTTPNTEAFF.